Each of the 6 T cell receptor beta chains below was sequenced from the same sample in a study of blood T cell repertoires in COVID-19. The repertoire was sequenced with immunoSEQ multiplex PCR; TCRdb's copy has only in-frame clones and lacks some. The data contain about 240,000 clones, 70% to 90% of them singletons. Sequences were obtained from peripheral blood. The source is a man aged 50-60 years with acute or convalescent COVID-19.

Only one count was recorded for this clone. This chain links TRBV2 with TRBJ2-5; 7 bases align to TRBD2. V was clipped by 6 bases and J by 0 bases; unmatched bases: 1. CDR1 SNHLY and CDR2 FYNNEI come from the germline V gene. The CDR3 loop spans 13 amino acids. CDR3 in DNA: TGTGCCAGCAGAGGACTAGACCAAGAGACCCAGTACTTC. Translated, it gives CASRGLDQETQYF.

The V gene is TRBV27, the J gene TRBJ1-1, with D perhaps TRBD1 (6 bases). Germline V gene sequence: CDR1 MNHEY, CDR2 SMNVEV (reference sequence). Between the trimmed V and J ends, which lost 1 base and 0 bases, there was a span of 15 bases. The CDR3 length is 17 residues. In nucleotides, the CDR3 is TGTGCCAGCAGTTTATTCGGTAGGGGGTTGATGAACACTGAAGCTTTCTTT. Translated, it gives CASSLFGRGLMNTEAFF.

The rearrangement links TRBV24-1 to TRBJ2-5; perhaps TRBD1 as D (5 bases). With 6 bases removed from V and 1 base from J, the gap between germline ends came to 5 bases. Germline assignment: CDR1 KGHDR and CDR2 SFDVKD. The length of the CDR3 is 12 residues. CDR3 loop: CATSQGQETQYF. The CDR3 nucleotides read TGTGCCACCAGTCAGGGCCAAGAGACCCAGTACTTC.

The chain uses TRBV4-1 and TRBJ1-1, with D perhaps TRBD1 (6 bases). This CDR3 contains 20 residues. CDR1 MGHRA and CDR2 YSYEKL come from the germline V gene. Trimming cost V 0 bases and J 3 bases, with 26 bases left between them. This CDR3 reads CASSQDYWRGALPQDTEAFF. CDR3 DNA sequence: TGCGCCAGCAGCCAAGATTATTGGCGGGGGGCTCTTCCCCAGGACACTGAAGCTTTCTTT.

The rearrangement uses TRBV5-1 and TRBJ2-5, with TRBD2 as a possible D gene (7 bases). The CDR3 is made up of 16 amino acids. Germline loops: CDR1 SGHRS, CDR2 YFSETQ. Trimming left V 3 bases short and J 2 bases short, with 17 bases between. CDR3 in amino acids: CASSSIGGVEQETQYF. The CDR3 DNA reads TGCGCCAGCAGCTCCATAGGGGGGGTGGAGCAAGAGACCCAGTACTTC.

This chain connects TRBV6-4 to TRBJ1-5; no firm D call. The germline V gene has CDR1 MRHNA and CDR2 SNTAGT. The CDR3 totals 12 residues. V lost 6 bases to trimming and J lost 7 bases, with 10 bases between them. In DNA form, the CDR3 reads TGTGCCAGCAGGTCAGGTCCGCAGCCCCAGCATTTT. Protein product: CASRSGPQPQHF.